This TCR beta chain was found in a study of CD8 T cells in ankylosing spondylitis (TCRdb year 2017). About the investigation overall: To find TCR variants linked to disease, the study profiled T cell receptor beta repertoires in ankylosing spondylitis patients and healthy donors. In total, the full study cohort was made up of 110 or so healthy donors and 20 to 25 ankylosing spondylitis patients. Peripheral blood was sampled, and synovial fluid was also collected from ankylosing spondylitis patients.

Based on the germline V gene (reference sequence), the CDR1 and CDR2 sequences are LNHDA and SQIVND. Trimming accounts for 5 bases at V and 3 bases at J, while the number of junction bases matched to no gene is 6. Inclusive of the bounding cysteine and phenylalanine, the CDR3 is 14 residues long. Only the CDR3 region is kept as DNA, spanning 42 bases read in frame from base 1. The instrument given in TCRdb is Illumina HiSeq 2500. Quantitative 5'-RACE with molecular barcodes was the method used to prepare the TCR beta libraries. As for the authors' bioinformatics: A new computational method, built on a probabilistic model of VDJ rearrangement, was used to identify disease-linked TCR variants. The public sequencing data were trimmed at Q25 with fastp and processed into clonotypes with MiXCR by TCRdb, which kept only in-frame beta chains. Each CDR3 protein gets just one entry, which takes the most common genes and DNA from the rows behind it. These V and J calls are TCRdb output, not the study's own analysis. Recorded for this sample are under 450,000 distinct CDR3 sequences; 20% of them occurred a single time. The ten biggest clones cover about 12% of the sample.

The count of this clonotype is one. Its antigen is unknown. Base qualities were left out, and no much larger clone turns up one base away. Findings and caveats that apply to the study as a whole: A TCR beta motif of several highly homologous amino acid variants appeared characteristic of blood from ankylosing spondylitis patients. According to the report, matched synovial fluid samples from ankylosing spondylitis patients were significantly enriched for the disease-linked clones. Some motif variants were previously reported in synovial fluid and blood of reactive arthritis patients, suggesting common disease-initiation mechanisms. The disease-linked clones showed a CD8+ phenotype and occurred at relatively low frequencies in peripheral blood.

The rearrangement combines TRBV19 with TRBJ2-7; TRBD1 fits 8 bases in the junction. The origin of this receptor is a male donor with ankylosing spondylitis or in good health (not recorded which). The sample taken for sequencing was blood, either unsorted or a sorted T cell fraction (not recorded which). The CDR3: CASSAGQVNYEQYF. The sequenced DNA: TGTGCCAGTAGTGCGGGACAGGTCAACTACGAGCAGTACTTC.